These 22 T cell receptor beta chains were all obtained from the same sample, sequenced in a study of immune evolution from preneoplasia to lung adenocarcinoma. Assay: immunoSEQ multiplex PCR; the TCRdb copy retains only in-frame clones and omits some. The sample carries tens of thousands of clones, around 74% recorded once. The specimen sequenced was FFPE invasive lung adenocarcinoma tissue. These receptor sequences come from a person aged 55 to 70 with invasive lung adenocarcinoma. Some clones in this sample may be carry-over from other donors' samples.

The CDR3 protein is CASSSAETQYF. Written as DNA, the CDR3 is TGCGCCAGCAGCTCGGCGGAGACCCAGTACTTC. The chain carries TRBV5-1 and TRBJ2-5; D gene uncertain. This CDR3 spans 11 amino acids. Trimming took 3 bases from V and 5 from J, leaving 5 bases between them. CDR1 SGHRS and CDR2 YFSETQ come from the germline V gene.

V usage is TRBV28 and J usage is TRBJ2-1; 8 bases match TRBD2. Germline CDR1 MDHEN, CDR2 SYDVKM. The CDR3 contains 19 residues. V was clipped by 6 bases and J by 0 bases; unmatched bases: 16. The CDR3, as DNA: TGTGCCAGCAGCCTAAGCGGGAGTGGGGGCCCGAGCTCCTACAATGAGCAGTTCTTC. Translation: CASSLSGSGGPSSYNEQFF.

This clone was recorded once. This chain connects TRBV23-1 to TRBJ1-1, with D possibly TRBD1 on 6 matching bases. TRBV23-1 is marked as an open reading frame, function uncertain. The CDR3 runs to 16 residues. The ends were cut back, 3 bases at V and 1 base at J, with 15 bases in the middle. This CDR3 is CASSQGALTQNTEAFF. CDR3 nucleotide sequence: TGCGCCAGCAGTCAGGGGGCTCTAACCCAGAACACTGAAGCTTTCTTT.

The CDR3 DNA reads TGTGCCAGTACCCTAGGGACCAGGGTAGACAATGAGCAGTTCTTC. Protein: CASTLGTRVDNEQFF. This chain uses TRBV19 with TRBJ2-1; D might be TRBD1 or TRBD2, each matching 5 bases. The CDR3 extends over 15 amino acids. Trimming pared 7 bases from V and 5 bases from J, leaving 18 bases between. Per the germline V gene, CDR1 is LNHDA and CDR2 is SQIVND (reference sequence). Supplemented by reference TRBV19 and TRBJ2-1, the full variable domain reads DGGITQSPKYLFRKEGQNVTLSCEQNLNHDAMYWYRQDPGQGLRLIYYSQIVNDFQKGDIAEGYSVSREKKESFPLTVTSAQKNPTAFYLCASTLGTRVDNEQFFGPGTRLTVL.

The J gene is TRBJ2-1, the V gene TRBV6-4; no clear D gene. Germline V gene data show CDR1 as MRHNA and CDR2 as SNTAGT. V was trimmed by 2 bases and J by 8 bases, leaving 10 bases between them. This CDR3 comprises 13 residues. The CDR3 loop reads CASSDDGTHEQFF. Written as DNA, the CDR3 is TGTGCCAGCAGTGACGACGGTACCCATGAGCAGTTCTTC.

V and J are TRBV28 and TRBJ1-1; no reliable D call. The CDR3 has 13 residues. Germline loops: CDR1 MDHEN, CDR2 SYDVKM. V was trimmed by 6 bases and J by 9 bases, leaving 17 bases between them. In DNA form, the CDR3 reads TGTGCCAGCAGCCTAATTCAGGAGATGAAAGCTTTCTTT. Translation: CASSLIQEMKAFF.

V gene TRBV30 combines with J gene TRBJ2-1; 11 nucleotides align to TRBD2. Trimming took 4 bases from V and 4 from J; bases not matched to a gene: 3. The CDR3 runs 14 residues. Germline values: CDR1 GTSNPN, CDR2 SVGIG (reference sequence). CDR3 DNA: TGTGCCTGGACCGGGACTAGCGGATACAATGAGCAGTTCTTC. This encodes CAWTGTSGYNEQFF. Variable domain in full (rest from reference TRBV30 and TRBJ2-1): SQTIHQWPATLVQPVGSPLSLECTVEGTSNPNLYWYRQAAGRGLQLLFYSVGIGQISSEVPQNLSASRPQDRQFILSSKKLLLSDSGFYLCAWTGTSGYNEQFFGPGTRLTVL.

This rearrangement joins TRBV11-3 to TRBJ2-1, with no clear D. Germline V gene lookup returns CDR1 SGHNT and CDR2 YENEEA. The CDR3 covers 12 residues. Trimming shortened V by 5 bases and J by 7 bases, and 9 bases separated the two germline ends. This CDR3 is CASSRVLNEQFF. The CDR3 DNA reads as TGTGCCAGCAGCCGGGTGTTAAATGAGCAGTTCTTC.

CDR3 DNA sequence: TGCGCCAGCAGCCAAGATATCGGGACAGCCGACTACAATGAGCAGTTCTTC. Amino acid sequence: CASSQDIGTADYNEQFF. The chain carries TRBV4-1 and TRBJ2-1; the match to TRBD1 covers 7 bases. From germline, CDR1 is MGHRA and CDR2 YSYEKL. The CDR3 covers 17 residues. The junction had 8 bases not matched to a gene; V was cut back by 0 bases and J by 3 bases.

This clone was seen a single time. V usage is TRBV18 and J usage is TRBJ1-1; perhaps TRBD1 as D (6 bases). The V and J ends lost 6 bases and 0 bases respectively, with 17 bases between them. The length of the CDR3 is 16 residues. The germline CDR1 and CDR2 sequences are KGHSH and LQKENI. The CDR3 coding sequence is TGTGCCAGCTCCCCTCAGGACAGCCTTATGAACACTGAAGCTTTCTTT. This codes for CASSPQDSLMNTEAFF.

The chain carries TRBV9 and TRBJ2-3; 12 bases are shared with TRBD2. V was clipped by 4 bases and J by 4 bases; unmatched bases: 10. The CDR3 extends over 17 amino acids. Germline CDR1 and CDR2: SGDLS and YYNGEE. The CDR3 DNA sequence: TGTGCCAGCAGCCCCCTCCGAGGACTAGCGGGACCAGATACGCAGTATTTT. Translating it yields CASSPLRGLAGPDTQYF.

The CDR3 is CAISELGARAGELFF. The CDR3 DNA sequence: TGTGCCATCAGTGAGTTGGGGGCGCGAGCCGGGGAGCTGTTTTTT. V usage is TRBV10-3 and J usage is TRBJ2-2, with D perhaps matching TRBD1 (6 bases). Germline V gene sequence: CDR1 ENHRY, CDR2 SYGVKD. The CDR3 loop spans 15 amino acids. V was trimmed by 1 base and J by 6 bases, leaving 12 bases between them.

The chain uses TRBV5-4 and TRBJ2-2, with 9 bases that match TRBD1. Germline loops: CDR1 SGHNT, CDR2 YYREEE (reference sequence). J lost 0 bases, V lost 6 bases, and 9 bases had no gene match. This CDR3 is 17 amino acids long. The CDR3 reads CASTPGQGTANTGELFF. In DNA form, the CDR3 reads TGTGCCAGCACTCCGGGACAGGGTACGGCGAACACCGGGGAGCTGTTTTTT.

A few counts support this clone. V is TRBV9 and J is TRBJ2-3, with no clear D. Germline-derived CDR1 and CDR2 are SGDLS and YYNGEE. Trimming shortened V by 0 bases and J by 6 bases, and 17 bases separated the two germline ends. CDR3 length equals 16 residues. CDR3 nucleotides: TGTGCCAGCAGCGTAGCTAAGGGCCTGCCATCGGATACGCAGTATTTT. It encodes CASSVAKGLPSDTQYF. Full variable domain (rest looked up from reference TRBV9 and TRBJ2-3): DSGVTQTPKHLITATGQRVTLRCSPRSGDLSVYWYQQSLDQGLQFLIQYYNGEERAKGNILERFSAQQFPDLHSELNLSSLELGDSALYFCASSVAKGLPSDTQYFGPGTRLTVL.

The DNA for the CDR3 is TGTGCCAGCTCACCAAGGACGGCTAGCGGGAGGCCAGTCGAGCAGTTCTTC. Translation gives CASSPRTASGRPVEQFF. The V and J genes are TRBV18 and TRBJ2-1, with 11 bases identical to TRBD2. The CDR3 is 17 residues long. Germline V gene data show CDR1 as KGHSH and CDR2 as LQKENI. Trimming took 2 bases from V and 10 from J; bases not matched to a gene: 13.

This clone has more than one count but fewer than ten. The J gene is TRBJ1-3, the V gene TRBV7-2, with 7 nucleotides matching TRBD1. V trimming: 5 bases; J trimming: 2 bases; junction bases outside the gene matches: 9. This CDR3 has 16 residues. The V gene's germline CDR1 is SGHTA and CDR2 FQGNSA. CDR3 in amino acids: CASSPVQGVAGNTIYF. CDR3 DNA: TGTGCCAGCAGCCCGGTTCAGGGGGTGGCTGGAAACACCATATATTTT.

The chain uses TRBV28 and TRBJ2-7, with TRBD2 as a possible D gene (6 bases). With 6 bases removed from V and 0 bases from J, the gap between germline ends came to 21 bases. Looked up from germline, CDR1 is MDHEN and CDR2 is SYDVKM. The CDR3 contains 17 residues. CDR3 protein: CASSLSLGRDDSYEQYF. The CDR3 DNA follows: TGTGCCAGCAGCTTGTCACTCGGGCGGGACGACTCCTACGAGCAGTACTTC.

CDR3 residues: CASSGPSGTSVSYEQYF. CDR3 coding DNA: TGTGCCAGCAGCGGACCTTCCGGGACTAGCGTCTCCTACGAGCAGTACTTC. The rearrangement joins TRBV11-2 to TRBJ2-7; 10 nucleotides match TRBD2. Germline CDR1 is SGHAT and CDR2 is FQNNGV. V shed 5 bases, J shed 0 bases, and the junction held 10 bases outside the gene matches. There are 17 residues in the CDR3.

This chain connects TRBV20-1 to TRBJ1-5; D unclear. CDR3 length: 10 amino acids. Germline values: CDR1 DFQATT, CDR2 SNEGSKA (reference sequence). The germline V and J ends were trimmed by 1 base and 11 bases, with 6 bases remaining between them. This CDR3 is CSARAGSQHF. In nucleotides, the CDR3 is TGCAGTGCTAGAGCGGGGTCCCAGCATTTT.

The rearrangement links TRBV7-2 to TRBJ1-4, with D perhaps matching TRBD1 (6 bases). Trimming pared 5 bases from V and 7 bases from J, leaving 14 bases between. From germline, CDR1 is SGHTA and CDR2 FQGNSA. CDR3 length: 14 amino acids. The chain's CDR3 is CASSPGGRGEKLFF. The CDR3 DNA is TGTGCCAGCAGCCCGGGGGGGCGGGGTGAAAAACTGTTTTTT.

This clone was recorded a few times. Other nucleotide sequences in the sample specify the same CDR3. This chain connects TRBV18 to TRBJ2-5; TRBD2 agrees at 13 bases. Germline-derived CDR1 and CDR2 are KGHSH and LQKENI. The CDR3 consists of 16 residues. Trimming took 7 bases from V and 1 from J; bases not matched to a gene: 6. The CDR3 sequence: CASYRLAGGPQETQYF. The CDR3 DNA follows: TGTGCCAGCTACCGACTAGCGGGAGGACCCCAAGAGACCCAGTACTTC.

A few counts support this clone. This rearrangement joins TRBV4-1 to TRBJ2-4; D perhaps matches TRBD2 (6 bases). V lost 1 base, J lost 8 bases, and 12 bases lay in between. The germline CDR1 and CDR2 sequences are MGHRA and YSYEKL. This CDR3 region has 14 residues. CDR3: CASSQGHTGDIQYF. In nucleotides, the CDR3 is TGCGCCAGCAGCCAAGGGCACACGGGGGACATTCAGTACTTC.